These 19 T cell receptor beta chains share one sample of origin, sequenced in a study of cytomegalovirus exposure and HLA in healthy donors. Researchers ran the PCR with 60 Vbeta and 13 Jbeta primers. Some clones are missing from TCRdb's copy, which holds only in-frame ones; the method was immunoSEQ multiplex PCR. In the table there are more than 150,000 clones, around 86% of which are singletons. Specimen: PBMCs. The receptors stem from a man aged 50 or older in good health and CMV-seronegative.

The chain combines TRBV9 with TRBJ1-6; D is possibly TRBD1 (5 bases). This CDR3 is 15 amino acids long. V dropped 0 bases and J dropped 7 bases, with 11 bases sitting between them. Looked up from germline, CDR1 is SGDLS and CDR2 is YYNGEE. DNA of the CDR3: TGTGCCAGCAGCGTAGGGGGGGATCGGAATTCACCCCTCCACTTT. It is translated as CASSVGGDRNSPLHF.

The chain has TRBV30 and TRBJ2-1; 7 bases are a match to TRBD2. V was clipped by 1 base and J by 8 bases; unmatched bases: 8. The CDR3 runs 14 residues. Germline V gene data show CDR1 as GTSNPN and CDR2 as SVGIG (reference sequence). CDR3 amino acids: CAWSGGGSKYEQFF. CDR3 DNA sequence: TGTGCCTGGAGTGGAGGCGGGAGTAAGTATGAGCAGTTCTTC.

The V and J genes are TRBV19 and TRBJ1-1; D not resolved. The germline V gene encodes CDR1 LNHDA and CDR2 SQIVND (reference sequence). Trimming removed 7 bases at V and 1 base at J, with 13 bases between. This CDR3 comprises 14 residues. CDR3 DNA: TGTGCCAGTAAGGTCTTACGGGAGAACACTGAAGCTTTCTTT. Translated: CASKVLRENTEAFF.

This clone was observed a single time. The genes are TRBV9 and TRBJ1-1, with D hard to call. Looked up from germline, CDR1 is SGDLS and CDR2 is YYNGEE. This CDR3 comprises 15 residues. V lost 4 bases and J 3 bases, leaving 16 bases between the germline ends. The CDR3 loop is CASSLLEGQYTEAFF. The CDR3 bases are TGTGCCAGCAGCCTCTTGGAGGGCCAATACACTGAAGCTTTCTTT. The whole variable domain, filled in from reference TRBV9 and TRBJ1-1, reads DSGVTQTPKHLITATGQRVTLRCSPRSGDLSVYWYQQSLDQGLQFLIQYYNGEERAKGNILERFSAQQFPDLHSELNLSSLELGDSALYFCASSLLEGQYTEAFFGQGTRLTVV.

The chain employs TRBV27 and TRBJ2-3; TRBD2 aligns across 9 bases. Germline V gene data show CDR1 as MNHEY and CDR2 as SMNVEV (reference sequence). V gave up 6 bases and J gave up 4 bases; unmatched junction bases: 5. The CDR3 loop spans 14 amino acids. The CDR3 DNA reads TGTGCCAGCAGCCGACGACTAGCGGCAGATACGCAGTATTTT. Translation gives CASSRRLAADTQYF.

This clone was seen just once. Sequence at one end of the junction differs from germline and may be a read error. The rearrangement links TRBV7-9 to TRBJ1-2, with 9 bases that match TRBD1. CDR1 is SEHNR and CDR2 is FQNEAQ in the germline V gene (reference sequence). This CDR3 comprises 15 residues. The CDR3 protein is CSSSLQGARAYGYTF. For the CDR3, the DNA is TGTTCCAGCAGCTTACAGGGGGCGAGGGCCTATGGCTACACCTTC.

The chain's CDR3 is CASSSGQGTEQYF. In DNA, the CDR3 is TGTGCCAGCTCATCAGGACAGGGTACCGAGCAGTACTTC. The V gene is TRBV18, the J gene TRBJ2-7; 8 bases agree with TRBD1. The V segment lost 5 bases and the J segment 6 bases; nucleotides outside the gene matches: 6. In germline, CDR1 is KGHSH, CDR2 LQKENI. CDR3 length equals 13 residues. The complete variable domain, with remaining parts taken from reference TRBV18 and TRBJ2-7, reads NAGVMQNPRHLVRRRGQEARLRCSPMKGHSHVYWYRQLPEEGLKFMVYLQKENIIDESGMPKERFSAEFPKEGPSILRIQQVVRGDSAAYFCASSSGQGTEQYFGPGTRLTVT.

In the case of this clone: In the same sample, other DNA sequences code for this CDR3. The V gene is TRBV18, the J gene TRBJ2-7; D not certain. Germline loops: CDR1 KGHSH, CDR2 LQKENI. The length of the CDR3 is 13 residues. V was pared by 0 bases and J by 0 bases, with 3 bases between. In DNA form, the CDR3 reads TGTGCCAGCTCACCACCTAGCTCCTACGAGCAGTACTTC. Protein sequence: CASSPPSSYEQYF.

The rearrangement links TRBV7-2 to TRBJ1-2; TRBD1 is a possible D gene (5 bases). CDR1 is SGHTA, CDR2 FQGNSA, per germline. Trimming left V 5 bases short and J 4 bases short, with 17 bases between. This CDR3 is built from 15 residues. CDR3: CASSPLAGLGYGYTF. In DNA, the CDR3 is TGTGCCAGCAGCCCACTGGCAGGGTTGGGCTATGGCTACACCTTC.

This rearrangement joins TRBV7-3 to TRBJ2-7; 7 bases line up with TRBD2. The CDR3 length is 14 residues. Trimming at V came to 3 bases and at J to 3 bases, leaving 5 bases not matched to a gene. In germline, CDR1 is SGHTA, CDR2 FQGTGA. The CDR3 protein is CASSLGGDDYEQYF. Written as DNA, the CDR3 is TGTGCCAGCAGCTTGGGGGGGGACGACTACGAGCAGTACTTC.

This chain links TRBV9 with TRBJ2-3, with D possibly matching TRBD1 (6 bases). Germline CDR1 is SGDLS and CDR2 is YYNGEE. This CDR3 region has 17 residues. Trimming shortened V by 4 bases and J by 6 bases, and 24 bases separated the two germline ends. This CDR3 is CASSTPGHITRGDTQYF. CDR3 DNA sequence: TGTGCCAGCAGCACCCCGGGACACATCACTCGGGGTGATACGCAGTATTTT.

The chain's CDR3 is CASSVEGGAYNEQFF. Written as DNA, the CDR3 is TGTGCCAGCAGCGTAGAGGGGGGGGCCTACAATGAGCAGTTCTTC. The chain is built from TRBV9 and TRBJ2-1; possible D gene TRBD2, 7 bases. The CDR3 contains 15 residues. Trimming removed 0 bases at V and 2 bases at J, with 9 bases between. Germline V CDR1 and CDR2: SGDLS, YYNGEE.

The rearrangement links TRBV28 to TRBJ1-1; D gene ambiguous. Germline CDR1 reads MDHEN; CDR2 reads SYDVKM. There are 15 residues in the CDR3. V lost 1 base and J lost 0, with 9 bases in between. The CDR3 sequence is CASSLFVPVNTEAFF. The CDR3 bases are TGTGCCAGCAGTTTATTTGTTCCGGTGAACACTGAAGCTTTCTTT.

V usage is TRBV5-1 and J usage is TRBJ2-6, with a possible D match to TRBD2 (6 bases). V lost 4 bases and J lost 2, with 10 bases in between. Germline V lookup: CDR1 SGHRS, CDR2 YFSETQ. The CDR3 consists of 15 residues. The CDR3 bases are TGCGCCAGCAGCGCGGAGGGGACTGGGGCCAACGTCCTGACTTTC. Translated, it gives CASSAEGTGANVLTF.

V usage is TRBV7-2 and J usage is TRBJ1-2; D call uncertain. This CDR3 has 15 residues. Germline CDR1 SGHTA, CDR2 FQGNSA. Trimming took 3 bases from V and 8 from J, leaving 19 bases between them. The chain's CDR3 is CASSFPLSRTRGYTF. Here the CDR3 DNA reads TGTGCCAGCAGCTTCCCCCTTTCACGCACCAGAGGCTACACCTTC. The whole variable domain, remainder taken from reference TRBV7-2 and TRBJ1-2, is GAGVSQSPSNKVTEKGKDVELRCDPISGHTALYWYRQSLGQGLEFLIYFQGNSAPDKSGLPSDRFSAERTGGSVSTLTIQRTQQEDSAVYLCASSFPLSRTRGYTFGSGTRLTVV.

The genes are TRBV20-1 and TRBJ2-7; D might be TRBD1 (6 bases). The CDR3 loop spans 11 amino acids. V was clipped by 5 bases and J by 6 bases, with 11 bases between them. The germline V gene has CDR1 DFQATT and CDR2 SNEGSKA (reference sequence). In DNA form, the CDR3 reads TGCAGTGCTTCCAGGGGTTCCGAGCAGTACTTC. This encodes CSASRGSEQYF.

The chain joins TRBV5-6 to TRBJ1-4; a weak D match, TRBD1 (6 bases). Trimming shortened V by 2 bases and J by 3 bases, and 8 bases separated the two germline ends. CDR3 length: 14 residues. The germline gives CDR1 SGHDT, CDR2 YYEEEE. The DNA of the CDR3 is TGTGCCAGCAGCTTCAGGGGTGCTAATGAAAAACTGTTTTTT. Translated, it gives CASSFRGANEKLFF.

The J gene is TRBJ1-3, the V gene TRBV6-5, with a weak D call TRBD1 (5 bases). The CDR3 is made up of 15 amino acids. V was cut by 2 bases and J by 0 bases, with 8 bases left in between. Germline V CDR1 and CDR2: MNHEY, SVGAGI. In DNA, the CDR3 is TGTGCCAGCAGTTACGGACACACCTCTGGAAACACCATATATTTT. Its translation: CASSYGHTSGNTIYF.

J is TRBJ1-4 and V is TRBV5-1; the D is unclear. Per the germline V gene, CDR1 is SGHRS and CDR2 is YFSETQ. V lost 4 bases and J lost 8, with 15 bases in between. The CDR3 spans 14 residues. The CDR3 loop is CASSPSRPGEKLFF. Written as DNA, the CDR3 is TGCGCCAGCAGCCCTTCCCGTCCCGGGGAAAAACTGTTTTTT.